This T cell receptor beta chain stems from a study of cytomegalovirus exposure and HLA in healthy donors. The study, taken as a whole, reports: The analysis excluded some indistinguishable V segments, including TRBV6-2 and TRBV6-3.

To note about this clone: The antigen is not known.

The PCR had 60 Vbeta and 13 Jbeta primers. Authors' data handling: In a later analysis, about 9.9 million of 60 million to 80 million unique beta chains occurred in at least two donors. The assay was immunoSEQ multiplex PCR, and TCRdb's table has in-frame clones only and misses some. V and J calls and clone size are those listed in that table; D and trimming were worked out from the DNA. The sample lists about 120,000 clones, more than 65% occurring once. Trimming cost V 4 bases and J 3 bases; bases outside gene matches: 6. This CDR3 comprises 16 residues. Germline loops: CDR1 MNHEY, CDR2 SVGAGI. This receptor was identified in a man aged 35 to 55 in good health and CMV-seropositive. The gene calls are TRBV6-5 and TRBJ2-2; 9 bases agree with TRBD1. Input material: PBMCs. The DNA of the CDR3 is TGTGCCAGCAGTTCTTACAGGGGGCTGGACACCGGGGAGCTGTTTTTT. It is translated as CASSSYRGLDTGELFF.